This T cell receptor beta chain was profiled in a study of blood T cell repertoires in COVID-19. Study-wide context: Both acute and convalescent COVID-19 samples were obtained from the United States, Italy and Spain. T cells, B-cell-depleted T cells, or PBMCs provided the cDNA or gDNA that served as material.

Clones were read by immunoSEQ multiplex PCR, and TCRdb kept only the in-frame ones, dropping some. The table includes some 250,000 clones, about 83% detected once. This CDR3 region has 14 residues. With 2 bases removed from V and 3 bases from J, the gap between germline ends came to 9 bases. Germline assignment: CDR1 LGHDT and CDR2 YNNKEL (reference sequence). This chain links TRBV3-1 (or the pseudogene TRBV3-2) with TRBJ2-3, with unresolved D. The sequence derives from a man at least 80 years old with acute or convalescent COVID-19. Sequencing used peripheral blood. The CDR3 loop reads CASSQSERTDTQYF. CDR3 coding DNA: TGTGCCAGCAGCCAAAGCGAAAGGACAGATACGCAGTATTTT.